This T cell receptor (beta chain) was profiled in a study of T cells expressing NK-cell markers. Study background: All TCR beta repertoires analysed originated from sorted CD3+CD56+NKG2C+, CD3+CD56+NKG2C- and CD3+CD56-NKG2C+ T cells.

Whole-study findings and limits: The study did not resolve the HCMV specificity of expanded NKG2C+ T cell clones. These clonotypes, the leaders elsewhere, also led the CD3+CD56-NKG2C+ fraction in four donors. Top CD8+ clonotypes included the dominant CD3+CD56+NKG2C+ clonotypes in six donors.

On this clonotype itself: Its antigen remains unknown.

TCRdb re-called the 5' RACE reads; one entry per CDR3 protein, DNA not given. Seen in this sample are around 550,000 distinct CDR3 sequences; the ten most common clones hold approximately 3.6%. The CDR3 loop spans 11 amino acids. Germline values: CDR1 DFQATT, CDR2 SNEGSKA (reference sequence). Sample: blood T cells: a sorted CD56 or NKG2C T cell subset, CD4+ or CD8+ T cells, or bulk PBMC T cells (not recorded which). The TCR was taken from a young man in good health. The chain recombines TRBV20-1 with TRBJ2-1. Here the CDR3 reads CSALFSNEQFF.